This T cell receptor (beta chain) originates from a study of neurological immune-mediated disorders. Findings and caveats of the study: Among 34 multiple sclerosis patients, 18 had repertoires that phylogenetic grouping placed in one related-CDR3 cluster, a possible signature.

A single record per CDR3 protein comes from TCRdb applying MiXCR to the 5' RACE reads. This table has about 32,000 distinct CDR3 sequences, less than 5% appearing once. Germline V gene lookup returns CDR1 SGHTA and CDR2 FQGNSA. There are 15 residues in the CDR3. Trimming pared 2 bases from V and 0 bases from J, leaving 10 bases between. Ten or more counts support this clonotype. Its antigen is not known. The sequencing sample was made of PBMCs. The chain carries TRBV7-2 and TRBJ1-1, with D unclear. This clonotype was obtained from a young man with multiple sclerosis. CDR3 region: CASSLRSDMNTEAFF. Written as DNA, the CDR3 is TGTGCCAGCAGCTTAAGATCAGACATGAACACTGAAGCTTTCTTT.